The 12 T cell receptor beta chains below come from one sample, sequenced in a study of T cell responses to AZD1222 COVID-19 vaccine. Assay: immunoSEQ multiplex PCR; the TCRdb copy retains only in-frame clones and omits some. The table has roughly 170,000 clones, around nine tenths seen once; the top ten hold around 0.5%. Sequences were derived from peripheral blood, sampled on day 0 of AZD1222 vaccination. The receptors were sampled from an adult in good health.

The rearrangement joins TRBV12-3 or TRBV12-4 to TRBJ2-7; D is undetermined. The CDR3 consists of 13 residues. V shed 0 bases and J shed 6 bases, with 9 bases lying between them. The DNA of the CDR3 is TGTGCCAGCAGTTTAGCTCTAGAAGGCGAGCAGTACTTC. Translated: CASSLALEGEQYF.

This rearrangement joins TRBV5-4 to TRBJ1-6; no definite D call. Germline-derived CDR1 and CDR2 are SGHNT and YYREEE (reference sequence). The V end lost 2 bases, the J end lost 9 bases, and 9 bases lay between the germline ends. This CDR3 is 13 amino acids long. The CDR3 protein is CASSFGEGSPLHF. As DNA, the CDR3 is TGTGCCAGCAGCTTTGGAGAGGGTTCACCCCTCCACTTT.

The chain carries TRBV29-1 and TRBJ1-5; D is unclear. Germline lookup yields CDR1 SQVTM and CDR2 ANQGSEA. V was trimmed by 6 bases and J by 8 bases, leaving 26 bases between them. CDR3 length equals 16 residues. The CDR3 here is CSVMRRPDRKFEPQHF. DNA of the CDR3: TGCAGCGTGATGAGACGGCCAGATCGAAAATTTGAGCCCCAGCATTTT.

The chain is built from TRBV4-1 and TRBJ1-1; D possibly corresponds to TRBD1 (5 bases). V dropped 4 bases and J dropped 4 bases, with 13 bases sitting between them. This CDR3 contains 14 residues. Germline V gives CDR1 MGHRA, CDR2 YSYEKL. Here the CDR3 DNA reads TGCGCCAGCAGCCGTCAAGGGGATGGCACTGAAGCTTTCTTT. Its protein is CASSRQGDGTEAFF.

V and J are TRBV4-1 and TRBJ2-7, with a possible D match to TRBD2 (7 bases). Between the trimmed V and J ends, which lost 4 bases and 3 bases, there was a span of 16 bases. CDR1 and CDR2 (germline): MGHRA, YSYEKL. The length of the CDR3 is 15 residues. The chain's CDR3 is CASSPLGGGFYEQYF. The CDR3 DNA sequence: TGCGCCAGCAGCCCCCTGGGCGGGGGCTTCTACGAGCAGTACTTC.

This rearrangement joins TRBV19 to TRBJ2-5; 9 bases agree with TRBD2. The CDR3 is made up of 17 amino acids. The germline CDR1 and CDR2 sequences are LNHDA and SQIVND (reference sequence). The ends lost 1 base at V and 5 bases at J; junction bases unmatched: 11. The CDR3 DNA reads as TGTGCCAGTAGTATAGTGGGTAGCGGGAGAATAGAGGAGACCCAGTACTTC. This translates into CASSIVGSGRIEETQYF.

The rearrangement uses TRBV7-2 and TRBJ1-1, with D hard to call. The germline gives CDR1 SGHTA, CDR2 FQGNSA. V lost 4 bases to trimming and J lost 0 bases, with 12 bases between them. The CDR3 is 15 amino acids. CDR3 bases: TGTGCCAGCAGCTCAAAATCGACGGTGAACACTGAAGCTTTCTTT. It specifies CASSSKSTVNTEAFF.

V usage is TRBV6-5 and J usage is TRBJ1-4, with TRBD1 identical over 7 bases. This CDR3 is built from 14 residues. Per the germline V gene, CDR1 is MNHEY and CDR2 is SVGAGI. J gave up 3 bases and V 7 bases, and 5 bases lay outside the gene matches. The CDR3: CASIPGTANEKLFF. Written as DNA, the CDR3 is TGTGCCAGCATCCCCGGGACAGCTAATGAAAAACTGTTTTTT.

V usage is TRBV3-1 (or the pseudogene TRBV3-2) and J usage is TRBJ2-7; 8 bases fit TRBD2. In germline, CDR1 is LGHDT, CDR2 YNNKEL (reference sequence). V lost 1 base, J lost 3 bases, and 8 bases stayed unmatched. The CDR3 spans 16 residues. DNA for the CDR3: TGTGCCAGCAGCCAAGCCTCCAAGAGCGGGAGCTACGAGCAGTACTTC. This translates into CASSQASKSGSYEQYF.

V usage is TRBV29-1 and J usage is TRBJ2-3, with 8 bases fitting TRBD1. The germline V gene has CDR1 SQVTM and CDR2 ANQGSEA. The CDR3 has 14 residues. With V trimmed by 6 bases and J by 3 bases, 8 bases remained unmatched. CDR3 protein: CSVDRQGRTDTQYF. The CDR3 DNA follows: TGCAGCGTAGACAGACAGGGGAGAACAGATACGCAGTATTTT.

Here the CDR3 reads CASGEGGLGNQPQHF. DNA for the CDR3: TGTGCTAGTGGCGAGGGAGGGCTAGGCAATCAGCCCCAGCATTTT. This sequence joins TRBV12-5 and TRBJ1-5; D unresolved. Per the germline V gene, CDR1 is LGHNT and CDR2 is FRNRAP. V lost 6 bases to trimming and J lost 2 bases, with 14 bases between them. The CDR3 is 15 residues long. The variable domain in full, with the rest retrieved from reference TRBV12-5 and TRBJ1-5, is DARVTQTPRHKVTEMGQEVTMRCQPILGHNTVFWYRQTMMQGLELLAYFRNRAPLDDSGMPKDRFSAEMPDATLATLKIQPSEPRDSAVYFCASGEGGLGNQPQHFGDGTRLSIL.

The V gene is TRBV7-2, the J gene TRBJ2-4, with 8 bases aligning to TRBD2. The CDR3 sequence is 14 residues long. The ends lost 6 bases at V and 7 bases at J; junction bases unmatched: 8. Germline V gene data show CDR1 as SGHTA and CDR2 as FQGNSA. CDR3 bases: TGTGCCAGCAGTCCCAGCGGGAGTAATAACATTCAGTACTTC. It specifies CASSPSGSNNIQYF.